The TCR beta chain described here comes from a study of CD8+ T cells in alopecia areata. Study overall: Tofacitinib ran 6 to 18 months, followed by 6 months off drug.

Described treatment: oral pan-JAK inhibitor, 5-10 mg twice daily. CDR3 length equals 16 residues. V shed 4 bases and J shed 0 bases, with 17 bases lying between them. Germline CDR1 SQVTM, CDR2 ANQGSEA. This clone was counted only a few times. Its specificity is not known. Notes on the study in general: For patients receiving tofacitinib, scalp clonality and expanded CD8+ clones among the top 100 significantly decreased. Affected lesional scalp, above all in alopecia totalis/universalis, was more clonal than normal scalp.

Sequencing templates came from extracted RNA that was reverse transcribed into cDNA. Assay used: immunoSEQ multiplex PCR; TCRdb lists only in-frame clones, some missing. Among around 270,000 clones listed, roughly 50% were seen once. The sample in question was CD4+ T cells sorted from blood, obtained at week 24, from a patient treated with tofacitinib. V is TRBV29-1 and J is TRBJ2-3; D may be TRBD2 (5 bases). The clonotype comes from a human donor with alopecia areata. The CDR3 DNA follows: TGCAGCGTTGTCGACTTAACGGAGGCTAGCACAGATACGCAGTATTTT. Its protein is CSVVDLTEASTDTQYF.